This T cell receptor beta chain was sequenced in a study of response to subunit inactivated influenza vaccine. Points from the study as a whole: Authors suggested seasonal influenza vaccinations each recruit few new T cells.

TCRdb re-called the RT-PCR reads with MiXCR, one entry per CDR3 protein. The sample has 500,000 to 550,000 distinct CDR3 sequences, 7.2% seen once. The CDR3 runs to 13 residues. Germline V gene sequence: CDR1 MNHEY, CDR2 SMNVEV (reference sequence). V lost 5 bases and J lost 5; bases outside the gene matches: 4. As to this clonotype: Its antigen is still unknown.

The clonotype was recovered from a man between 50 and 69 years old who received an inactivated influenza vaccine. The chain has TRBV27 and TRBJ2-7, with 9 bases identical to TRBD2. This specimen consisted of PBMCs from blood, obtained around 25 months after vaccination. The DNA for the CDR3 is TGTGCCAGCAGTACCCTAGCGGGACACGAGCAGTACTTC. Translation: CASSTLAGHEQYF.